The 30 T cell receptor beta chains in this list originate from one sample, sequenced in a study of human T cells and chemical hapten exposure. Noted time point: patch test 2, 6 weeks after DPC sensitization. Treatment indicated: therapeutic diphenylcyclopropenone sensitization with weekly scalp DPC. TCRdb used MiXCR to reprocess the RACE reads, holding one entry per CDR3 protein. The sample holds under 90,000 distinct CDR3 sequences, 8.5% seen once. Sequences were derived from whole blood, sampled in connection with sensitization to the hapten diphenylcyclopropenone (DPC). Receptors were obtained from a woman aged 45-65 years with alopecia areata. Some clones in this sample may be carry-over from other donors' samples.

This clonotype appeared a few times. The rearrangement links TRBV11-2 to TRBJ2-7; 7 nucleotides agree with TRBD1. This CDR3 is built from 13 residues. Germline loops: CDR1 SGHAT, CDR2 FQNNGV. The ends lost 3 bases at V and 3 bases at J; junction bases unmatched: 2. CDR3 DNA sequence: TGTGCCAGCAGCTTCGGGACAGACTACGAGCAGTACTTC. Its protein is CASSFGTDYEQYF.

To note about this clonotype: A much larger clone is a single base away; this may be a read error. The chain combines TRBV6-2 or TRBV6-3 with TRBJ1-5, with no clear D. The length of the CDR3 is 13 residues. Germline CDR1 MNHEY, CDR2 SVGEGT. As DNA, the CDR3 is TGTGCCAACAGTTACGCTCCCAATCAGCCCCAGCATTTT. This sequence encodes CANSYAPNQPQHF.

Notes on this clonotype: Possible read error: a much larger clone is one base away. V usage is TRBV2 and J usage is TRBJ1-1, with D tentatively TRBD1 (5 bases). Germline V gene data show CDR1 as SNHLY and CDR2 as FYNNEI. CDR3 size: 13 residues. V was pared by 2 bases and J by 6 bases, with 10 bases between. CDR3 nucleotide sequence: TGTGCCAGCAGTGAACAGGGTCGTTCTGAAGCTTTCTTT. Translation: CASSEQGRSEAFF.

The V and J genes are TRBV2 and TRBJ2-3; tentatively, D is TRBD1 or TRBD2 (5 bases each). Trimming shortened V by 7 bases and J by 2 bases, and 13 bases separated the two germline ends. CDR1 SNHLY and CDR2 FYNNEI come from the germline V gene. The CDR3 length is 14 residues. This CDR3 reads CASTEGLYTDTQYF. CDR3 bases: TGTGCCAGCACCGAGGGGCTATACACAGATACGCAGTATTTT. The complete variable domain, with remaining parts taken from reference TRBV2 and TRBJ2-3, reads EPEVTQTPSHQVTQMGQEVILRCVPISNHLYFYWYRQILGQKVEFLVSFYNNEISEKSEIFDDQFSVERPDGSNFTLKIRSTKLEDSAMYFCASTEGLYTDTQYFGPGTRLTVL.

This clonotype was recorded many times. The V call is TRBV28, the J call TRBJ2-7; possibly TRBD1 or TRBD2 for D (5 bases each). Germline V gives CDR1 MDHEN, CDR2 SYDVKM. Trimming took off 3 bases at V and 0 bases at J, with 9 bases between the two ends. The CDR3 runs 14 residues. Here the CDR3 reads CASSFDSGSYEQYF. The CDR3 DNA is TGTGCCAGCAGTTTCGACAGCGGCTCCTACGAGCAGTACTTC.

This clonotype was counted only a few times. The chain has TRBV27 and TRBJ1-2; D possibly corresponds to TRBD1 (6 bases). Trimming left V 3 bases short and J 4 bases short, with 9 bases between. Germline V CDR1 and CDR2: MNHEY, SMNVEV (reference sequence). The CDR3 has 13 residues. CDR3 residues: CASSFGGSYGYTF. CDR3 sequence (DNA): TGTGCCAGCAGTTTTGGGGGCAGCTATGGCTACACCTTC.

Comments on this clonotype: The junction and the germline gene differ at one end; a read error may be behind it. The chain links TRBV7-8 to TRBJ2-3, with 8 bases that match TRBD1. From germline, CDR1 is SGHVS and CDR2 FQNEAQ. The CDR3 has 15 amino acids. In DNA, the CDR3 is TGTGCCAGCAGCCAGGACAGGGTTAGCATAGATACGCAGTATTTT. This sequence encodes CASSQDRVSIDTQYF. Together with reference TRBV7-8 and TRBJ2-3, the CDR3 gives the full variable domain: GAGVSQSPRYKVAKRGQDVALRCDPISGHVSLFWYQQALGQGPEFLTYFQNEAQLDKSGLPSDRFFAERPEGSVSTLKIQRTQQEDSAVYLCASSQDRVSIDTQYFGPGTRLTVL.

The chain links TRBV6-1 to TRBJ2-3, with 10 bases identical to TRBD2. From germline, CDR1 is MNHNS and CDR2 SASEGT. Losses at the gene ends were 3 bases for V and 5 bases for J; bases not matched to a gene: 14. The CDR3 is made up of 18 amino acids. This CDR3 reads CASSDRISGGNLVDTQYF. The DNA for the CDR3 is TGTGCCAGCAGTGATAGAATTAGCGGGGGGAACCTCGTAGATACGCAGTATTTT.

This clonotype was seen only a few times. The chain recombines TRBV29-1 with TRBJ2-3; D remains ambiguous. The V end lost 6 bases, the J end lost 3 bases, and 10 bases lay between the germline ends. The CDR3 contains 12 residues. Germline loops: CDR1 SQVTM, CDR2 ANQGSEA. The CDR3 DNA follows: TGCAGCGTCCGGCCTGAGACAGATACGCAGTATTTT. It translates to CSVRPETDTQYF.

The CDR3 region has the DNA TGTGCCAGCAGCTTAGTCGGGGGGGCCGTAACGGAGACCCAGTACTTC. Translating gives CASSLVGGAVTETQYF. V is TRBV11-1 and J is TRBJ2-5, with 8 positions matching TRBD2. The V gene's germline CDR1 is SGHAT and CDR2 FQDESV (reference sequence). There are 16 residues in the CDR3. Germline trimming cut 1 base from V and 5 bases from J; bases unmatched to any gene: 9.

This clonotype has just a few counts. The chain employs TRBV5-1 and TRBJ2-5, with D possibly being TRBD2 (7 bases). V was clipped by 0 bases and J by 4 bases, with 16 bases between them. The CDR3 covers 16 residues. Germline-derived CDR1 and CDR2 are SGHRS and YFSETQ. Written as DNA, the CDR3 is TGCGCCAGCAGCTTGGGTTCCCCGGGGGGCCTAGAGACCCAGTACTTC. Translation gives CASSLGSPGGLETQYF.

The chain has TRBV27 and TRBJ1-6, with D perhaps matching TRBD1 (5 bases). Trimming shortened V by 6 bases and J by 7 bases, and 13 bases separated the two germline ends. This CDR3 comprises 14 residues. Per germline, CDR1 MNHEY and CDR2 SMNVEV (reference sequence). This chain's CDR3 is CASRQGTDNSPLHF. CDR3 in DNA: TGTGCCAGCAGGCAAGGGACCGACAATTCACCCCTCCACTTT.

Regarding this clonotype: This clone may be a read error of a much larger clone one base away. The chain is built from TRBV7-9 and TRBJ2-3, with a possible D match to TRBD2 (7 bases). The germline V and J ends were trimmed by 3 bases and 5 bases, with 24 bases remaining between them. The germline V gene has CDR1 SEHNR and CDR2 FQNEAQ (reference sequence). The CDR3 covers 18 residues. The CDR3 DNA follows: TGTGCCAGCAGCTTGGGGCCAGACGGGGGGCATCGTAAAGATACGCAGTATTTT. Residues: CASSLGPDGGHRKDTQYF.

This clonotype was seen many times. The J gene is TRBJ1-2, the V gene TRBV12-3 or TRBV12-4; D possibly corresponds to TRBD1 (6 bases). This CDR3 has 13 amino acids. V gave up 6 bases and J gave up 8 bases, with 16 bases separating them. The CDR3 nucleotides are TGTGCCAGCAGCACTGGACAGCCCGTCGGCTACACCTTC. Residues: CASSTGQPVGYTF.

This clonotype appeared many times. The chain employs TRBV29-1 and TRBJ2-7; 7 bases align to TRBD1. The junction had 9 bases not matched to a gene; V was cut back by 2 bases and J by 2 bases. Germline assignment: CDR1 SQVTM and CDR2 ANQGSEA. The CDR3 totals 15 residues. The CDR3 region is CSVEMFRDRAYEQYF. The CDR3 DNA follows: TGCAGCGTTGAAATGTTTAGGGACAGAGCCTACGAGCAGTACTTC.

The chain employs TRBV2 and TRBJ1-1; D uncertain. The CDR3 covers 13 residues. Per germline, CDR1 SNHLY and CDR2 FYNNEI. With 7 bases removed from V and 2 bases from J, the gap between germline ends came to 11 bases. CDR3 amino acids: CASTWTLNTEAFF. CDR3 coding DNA: TGTGCCAGCACCTGGACCCTTAACACTGAAGCTTTCTTT.

This clonotype was recorded at least ten times. The chain uses TRBV6-6 and TRBJ2-7; 7 nucleotides match TRBD2. CDR3 length equals 16 residues. V lost 0 bases, J lost 5 bases, and 10 bases stayed unmatched. Looked up from germline, CDR1 is MNHNY and CDR2 is SVGAGI (reference sequence). The CDR3 region has the DNA TGTGCCAGCAGTTACTCGACGGCGCGGGAGCCCCACGAGCAGTACTTC. Encoded protein: CASSYSTAREPHEQYF.

This clonotype showed up many times. The J gene is TRBJ1-6, the V gene TRBV6-5; a weak D match, TRBD1 (5 bases). The ends were cut back, 5 bases at V and 3 bases at J, with 11 bases in the middle. This CDR3 region has 15 residues. Germline CDR1 is MNHEY and CDR2 is SVGAGI. This CDR3 reads CASSPRRGYNSPLHF. The CDR3 DNA follows: TGTGCCAGCAGTCCGCGTAGGGGCTATAATTCACCCCTCCACTTT.

This clonotype appeared many times. V and J are TRBV20-1 and TRBJ2-3; 8 bases line up with TRBD2. Germline CDR1 is DFQATT and CDR2 is SNEGSKA (reference sequence). The CDR3 loop spans 15 amino acids. V lost 7 bases to trimming and J lost 4 bases; unmatched junction nucleotides: 13. CDR3 residues: CSVQSPGLGPDTQYF. CDR3 sequence (DNA): TGCAGTGTCCAATCACCGGGACTAGGGCCAGATACGCAGTATTTT.

This clonotype was seen many times. This sequence joins TRBV20-1 and TRBJ2-7; TRBD2 aligns across 9 bases. The CDR3 is made up of 16 amino acids. Germline-derived CDR1 and CDR2 are DFQATT and SNEGSKA (reference sequence). The V segment lost 0 bases and the J segment 3 bases; nucleotides outside the gene matches: 9. The CDR3 here is CSARDSASGVLYEQYF. As DNA, the CDR3 is TGCAGTGCTAGAGATTCGGCTAGCGGGGTACTCTACGAGCAGTACTTC.

This clonotype has just a few counts. V gene TRBV12-3 or TRBV12-4 combines with J gene TRBJ2-3; possibly TRBD1 or TRBD2 for D (5 bases each). Deletions cut 2 bases from V and 6 bases from J, with 15 bases between. The CDR3 is 15 amino acids. This CDR3 reads CASSLRGPKADTQYF. DNA for the CDR3: TGTGCCAGCAGTTTACGGGGACCCAAGGCGGATACGCAGTATTTT.

This clonotype occurred a few times. This chain connects TRBV7-2 to TRBJ1-2; TRBD1 is a possible D gene (6 bases). The V gene's germline CDR1 is SGHTA and CDR2 FQGNSA. V lost 2 bases to trimming and J lost 6 bases, with 7 bases between them. The CDR3 has 12 amino acids. CDR3 nucleotide sequence: TGTGCCAGCAGCTTAAGGACAGATGGCTACACCTTC. Encoded protein: CASSLRTDGYTF. The full variable domain, rest sourced from reference TRBV7-2 and TRBJ1-2, is GAGVSQSPSNKVTEKGKDVELRCDPISGHTALYWYRQSLGQGLEFLIYFQGNSAPDKSGLPSDRFSAERTGGSVSTLTIQRTQQEDSAVYLCASSLRTDGYTFGSGTRLTVV.

The CDR3 is CASSLAPSVRSYNEQFF. CDR3 bases: TGTGCCAGCAGCTTGGCCCCCTCCGTCAGAAGCTACAATGAGCAGTTCTTC. The chain couples TRBV11-2 to TRBJ2-1; the D is unclear. CDR1 and CDR2 from the germline V gene are SGHAT and FQNNGV. The CDR3 sequence is 17 residues long. Trimming stripped 3 bases from V and 3 bases from J, with 18 bases between.

This clonotype was detected a few times. The chain couples TRBV4-1 to TRBJ1-1; 10 bases match TRBD1. The germline CDR1 and CDR2 sequences are MGHRA and YSYEKL. Trimming removed 3 bases from V and 1 base from J; junction bases left unmatched: 8. This CDR3 is 17 amino acids long. CDR3 protein: CASSHPGQGKWNTEAFF. The CDR3 nucleotides are TGCGCCAGCAGCCATCCGGGACAGGGGAAGTGGAACACTGAAGCTTTCTTT.

The chain employs TRBV12-3 or TRBV12-4 and TRBJ2-7, with 7 bases fitting TRBD1. With V trimmed by 8 bases and J by 4 bases, 11 bases remained unmatched. This CDR3 is built from 14 residues. The DNA for the CDR3 is TGTGCCAGCGCCCCCCTCGGGACAGTTTACGAGCAGTACTTC. This codes for CASAPLGTVYEQYF.

This clonotype was detected a few times. The CDR3 nucleotides are TGTGCCAGCAGCTTGGATACGGGGGGGGCGCGATATGGCTACACCTTC. This sequence encodes CASSLDTGGARYGYTF. V and J are TRBV5-5 and TRBJ1-2; D may be TRBD1 (6 bases). The CDR3 totals 16 residues. V lost 0 bases, J lost 5 bases, and 17 bases lay in between. Germline V gene sequence: CDR1 SGHKS, CDR2 YYEKEE (reference sequence).

At least ten counts were recorded for this clonotype. V is TRBV7-9 and J is TRBJ2-6, with no clear D. Trimming removed 7 bases at V and 12 bases at J, with 16 bases between. This CDR3 spans 13 amino acids. Germline values: CDR1 SEHNR, CDR2 FQNEAQ (reference sequence). In nucleotides, the CDR3 is TGTGCCAGCACCTTGAACCCGGCCGCCGTCCTGACTTTC. The encoded protein is CASTLNPAAVLTF.

This clonotype occurred a few times. This CDR3 reads CASSYARDLGELFF. Here the CDR3 DNA reads TGTGCCAGCAGTTACGCCAGGGACTTAGGAGAGCTGTTTTTT. This chain joins TRBV6-5 and TRBJ2-2; tentatively, D is TRBD2 (6 bases). V lost 2 bases, J lost 11 bases, and 15 bases lay in between. This CDR3 has 14 amino acids. CDR1 MNHEY and CDR2 SVGAGI come from the germline V gene.

The V call is TRBV28, the J call TRBJ1-4; unclear D gene. The ends were cut back, 4 bases at V and 8 bases at J, with 14 bases in the middle. The germline CDR1 and CDR2 sequences are MDHEN and SYDVKM. The CDR3 spans 14 residues. The CDR3 region has the DNA TGTGCCAGCAGTTCCGGTGGGCTTGGAGAAAAACTGTTTTTT. Its protein product is CASSSGGLGEKLFF.

The V gene is TRBV9, the J gene TRBJ1-6; D is unclear. There are 16 residues in the CDR3. V was cut by 4 bases and J by 1 base, with 12 bases left in between. The germline V gene encodes CDR1 SGDLS and CDR2 YYNGEE. The CDR3 DNA follows: TGTGCCAGCAGCCCCCAGAGTATTTCCTATAATTCACCCCTCCACTTT. Translating gives CASSPQSISYNSPLHF. The complete variable domain, with remaining parts taken from reference TRBV9 and TRBJ1-6, reads DSGVTQTPKHLITATGQRVTLRCSPRSGDLSVYWYQQSLDQGLQFLIQYYNGEERAKGNILERFSAQQFPDLHSELNLSSLELGDSALYFCASSPQSISYNSPLHFGNGTRLTVT.